Listed below are T cell receptor beta chains from one sample, sequenced in a study of CD8+ T cells in alopecia areata. Libraries were prepared by immunoSEQ multiplex PCR; TCRdb keeps only in-frame clonotypes and omits some of them. The sample has around 150,000 clones; less than 75% are singletons. Sequenced input: CD8+ T cells sorted from blood. The receptors were gathered from a human donor in good health. Both conserved end residues are part of each CDR3. A D gene is named only where the DNA matches it firmly. For some rows the clone size is stated as once, few or many, or as a class when expanded; others skip it.

J | size | D | V | DNA | CDR3
TRBJ2-7 | NA | TRBD2 | TRBV14 | TGTGCCAGCAGCCAACGGCGCGGGGGGAACGAGCAGTACTTC | CASSQRRGGNEQYF
TRBJ1-2 | NA | NA | TRBV29-1 | TGCAGCGTCGTCCAGGGGATGAATGGCTACACCTTC | CSVVQGMNGYTF
TRBJ1-1 | NA | NA | TRBV13 | TGTGCCAGCAGCTTAAGGGACTCGAACACTGAAGCTTTCTTT | CASSLRDSNTEAFF
TRBJ1-1 | NA | NA | TRBV6-5 | TGTGCCAGCAGTTACGGGGAGACTAGCACTGAAGCTTTCTTT | CASSYGETSTEAFF
TRBJ2-1 | NA | TRBD2 | TRBV27 | TGTGCCAGCAGTTTATCGAGCGGGGAACGGGACAATGAGCAGTTCTTC | CASSLSSGERDNEQFF
TRBJ1-5 | NA | NA | TRBV6-5 | TGTGCCAGCAGTGAAAATCAGCCCCAGCATTTT | CASSENQPQHF
TRBJ2-1 | NA | TRBD2 | TRBV29-1 | TGCCACGTTCTAGGACTAGCGGGATATAATGAGCAGTTCTTC | CHVLGLAGYNEQFF
TRBJ2-3 | NA | NA | TRBV27 | TGTGCCAGCAGTTCCCGCCGGGACGGGTTCACAGATACGCAGTATTTT | CASSSRRDGFTDTQYF
TRBJ1-1 | few | NA | TRBV29-1 | TGCAGCGTTGAAGATGGTAAAGGGGTGGTGAACACTGAAGCTTTCTTT | CSVEDGKGVVNTEAFF
TRBJ2-3 | NA | NA | TRBV11-2 | TGTGCCAGCAGCTTAGCCCGAGCCTTCCCAGATACGCAGTATTTT | CASSLARAFPDTQYF
TRBJ2-2 | NA | NA | TRBV2 | TGTGCCAGCCCAGGGGTGGGTCGGGAGCTGTTTTTT | CASPGVGRELFF
TRBJ2-7 | NA | NA | TRBV14 | TGTGCCAGCAGCCAAGTGAAACCTGCGGAGCAGTACTTC | CASSQVKPAEQYF
TRBJ2-1 | few | NA | TRBV18 | TGTGCCAGCTCACCCACTACCAATGAGCAGTTCTTC | CASSPTTNEQFF
TRBJ2-1 | NA | TRBD2 | TRBV6-5 | TGTGCCAGCAGTTACCGTCTAGCGGGAGCCGATGAGCAGTTCTTC | CASSYRLAGADEQFF
TRBJ2-1 | few | TRBD1 | TRBV5-1 | TGCGCCAGCAGCTTAGCAGGGGGCGACTACAATGAGCAGTTCTTC | CASSLAGGDYNEQFF
TRBJ1-2 | NA | NA | TRBV4-1 | TGCGCCAGCAGCCAGGGTACAGGTTCCGGCTATGGCTACACCTTC | CASSQGTGSGYGYTF
TRBJ2-5 | NA | TRBD2 | TRBV7-9 | TGTGCAGCGGGGAGCATAGAAAAGACCCAGTACTTC | CAAGSIEKTQYF
TRBJ2-2 | once | NA | TRBV18 | TGTGCCAGCTCCTCGAGCAGTCCCAACACACCTAACACCGGGGAGCTGTTTTTT | CASSSSSPNTPNTGELFF
TRBJ2-4 | NA | TRBD1 | TRBV29-1 | TGCAGCGCTTGGGACAGTAACATTCAGTACTTC | CSAWDSNIQYF
TRBJ2-3 | NA | TRBD2 | TRBV12-5 | TGTGCTAGTGCCGCTAGCGGGAGGGTAGATACGCAGTATTTT | CASAASGRVDTQYF
TRBJ1-1 | NA | NA | TRBV27 | TGTGCCAGCAGTTTAACGGGGGAGGACACTGAAGCTTTCTTT | CASSLTGEDTEAFF
TRBJ2-7 | NA | TRBD2 | TRBV4-2 | TGTGCCAGCAGCCACCTACTAGCGGGAGGGGGCTACGAGCAGTACTTC | CASSHLLAGGGYEQYF
TRBJ2-7 | NA | NA | TRBV27 | TGTGCCAGCAGTTTATCGGTGGACTACGAGCAGTACTTC | CASSLSVDYEQYF
TRBJ2-5 | NA | NA | TRBV27 | TGTGCCAGCAGGCCAAATTTCGGGGGACCCCAGGCCCAGTACTTC | CASRPNFGGPQAQYF
TRBJ2-7 | NA | TRBD1 | TRBV7-9 | TGTGCCAGCAGCTTAGCGCTCGGGGACAGCTCCTACGAGCAGTACTTC | CASSLALGDSSYEQYF
TRBJ2-7 | NA | TRBD2 | TRBV29-1 | TGCAGCGCCGAAGGGGGACTAGCGGGAGATTCCAATTCGTACGAGCAGTACTTC | CSAEGGLAGDSNSYEQYF
TRBJ2-4 | NA | TRBD2 | TRBV7-9 | TGTGCCAGCAGCTTGGTGGCTAGCGGGTCTCAAAACATTCAGTACTTC | CASSLVASGSQNIQYF
TRBJ2-6 | NA | TRBD2 | TRBV6-5 | TGTGCCAGCAGTTACGCGGGGGGTCTTGCCAACGTCCTGACTTTC | CASSYAGGLANVLTF
TRBJ2-5 | few | NA | TRBV29-1 | TGCAGCGTTGAAGATCGGGCCCAGGGAAGAGAGACCCAGTACTTC | CSVEDRAQGRETQYF
TRBJ2-1 | NA | NA | TRBV15 | TGTGCCACCAGCAGAGATGGCGGGACTTGGGGTGGAATTGAGCAGTTCTTC | CATSRDGGTWGGIEQFF
TRBJ1-2 | NA | TRBD1 | TRBV4-2 | TGTGCCAGCAGCCAAGGGACAGGGAATGGCTACACCTTC | CASSQGTGNGYTF
TRBJ2-5 | NA | NA | TRBV2 | TGTGCCAGCAGTGGGGTGACCCAGTACTTC | CASSGVTQYF
TRBJ2-7 | few | NA | TRBV29-1 | TGCAGCGTTTTAGATGGTATCGGAACCTGGGGATACGAGCAGTACTTC | CSVLDGIGTWGYEQYF
TRBJ1-2 | NA | NA | TRBV29-1 | TGCAGCGTCGGGGGCCGCGTTGGCTACACCTTC | CSVGGRVGYTF
TRBJ1-1 | NA | NA | TRBV2 | TGTGCCAGTACTCAGGGGCGCAGCACTGAAGCTTTCTTT | CASTQGRSTEAFF
TRBJ2-7 | NA | NA | TRBV29-1 | TGCAGCGTAGTAGCGGAGAGTTACGAGCAGTACTTC | CSVVAESYEQYF
TRBJ2-3 | NA | NA | TRBV14 | TGTGCCAGCAGCCCTCTCAAGGGGGGGAGGACAGATACGCAGTATTTT | CASSPLKGGRTDTQYF
TRBJ2-1 | once | TRBD2 | TRBV14 | TGTGCCAGCAATGCGGGGGGAACCTACAATGAGCAGTTCTTC | CASNAGGTYNEQFF
TRBJ2-1 | NA | NA | TRBV20-1 | TGCAGTGCTAACTTGTACAATGAGCAGTTCTTC | CSANLYNEQFF
TRBJ2-3 | NA | NA | TRBV5-1 | TGCGCCAGCGGGTACCGGGACCCCAGCACAGATACGCAGTATTTT | CASGYRDPSTDTQYF
TRBJ2-1 | NA | NA | TRBV27 | TGTGCCAGCAGTTTATCCAGTGGGCCCTACAATGAGCAGTTCTTC | CASSLSSGPYNEQFF
TRBJ2-2 | few | NA | TRBV4-1 | TGCGCCAGCTTGAAGGGGGAGACCGGGGAGCTGTTTTTT | CASLKGETGELFF
TRBJ2-5 | NA | TRBD2 | TRBV13 | TGTGCCAGCAGCTTAGGAGGGTTGGGACTAGAAGAGACCCAGTACTTC | CASSLGGLGLEETQYF
TRBJ2-7 | NA | NA | TRBV2 | TGTGCCAGCAGTGCGGACTACGAGCAGTACTTC | CASSADYEQYF
TRBJ2-7 | NA | NA | TRBV5-1 | TGCGCCAGCAGCCCGGGGGCCAACTCCTACGAGCAGTACTTC | CASSPGANSYEQYF
TRBJ2-1 | few | NA | TRBV7-2 | TGTGCCAGCAGCTTAAGGCAACTAGTGGGGGTCCCCTACAATGAGCAGTTCTTC | CASSLRQLVGVPYNEQFF
TRBJ1-1 | NA | TRBD1 | TRBV29-1 | TGCAGCGTTAGGGGTAGGGGGCGAGGACCGATGAACACTGAAGCTTTCTTT | CSVRGRGRGPMNTEAFF
TRBJ1-2 | NA | NA | TRBV6-5 | TGTGCCAGCAGTTACTCAGCAGGATATAACTATGGCTACACCTTC | CASSYSAGYNYGYTF
TRBJ2-7 | few | NA | TRBV5-6 | TGTGCCAGCAGCTTGCAAGGAGGCGAGCAGTACTTC | CASSLQGGEQYF
TRBJ2-5 | NA | NA | TRBV4-1 | TGCGCCAGCAGCCATCCCCCTGGTGGGCAAGAGACCCAGTACTTC | CASSHPPGGQETQYF
TRBJ2-7 | NA | NA | TRBV1 | TGCACCAGCAGCCAAGATCCACCCGGGAGCTCCTACGAGCAGTACTTC | CTSSQDPPGSSYEQYF
TRBJ2-5 | NA | TRBD2 | TRBV7-8 | TGTGCCAGCAGCGAGGGACTATCCCAAGAGACCCAGTACTTC | CASSEGLSQETQYF
TRBJ1-1 | NA | NA | TRBV7-9 | TGTGCCAGCAGCATATCAGGAGGACCTGAAGCTTTCTTT | CASSISGGPEAFF
TRBJ1-1 | NA | NA | TRBV5-1 | TGCGCCAGCAGCTCGGGGGCAGGGCGCACTGAAGCTTTCTTT | CASSSGAGRTEAFF
TRBJ2-2 | NA | NA | TRBV27 | TGTGCCAGCACCGTGGTGCCCACCGGGGAGCTGTTTTTT | CASTVVPTGELFF